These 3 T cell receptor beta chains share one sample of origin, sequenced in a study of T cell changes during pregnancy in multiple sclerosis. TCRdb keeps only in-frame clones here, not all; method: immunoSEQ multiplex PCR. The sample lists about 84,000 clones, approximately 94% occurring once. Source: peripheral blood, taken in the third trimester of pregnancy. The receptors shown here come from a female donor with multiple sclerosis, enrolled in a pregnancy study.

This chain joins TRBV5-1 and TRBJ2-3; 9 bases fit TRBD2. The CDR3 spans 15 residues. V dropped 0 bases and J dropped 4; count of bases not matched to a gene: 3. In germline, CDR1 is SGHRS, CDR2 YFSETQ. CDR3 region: CASSLDGGGADTQYF. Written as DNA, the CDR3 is TGCGCCAGCAGCTTGGACGGCGGGGGGGCAGATACGCAGTATTTT. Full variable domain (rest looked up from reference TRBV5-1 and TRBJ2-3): KAGVTQTPRYLIKTRGQQVTLSCSPISGHRSVSWYQQTPGQGLQFLFEYFSETQRNKGNFPGRFSGRQFSNSRSEMNVSTLELGDSALYLCASSLDGGGADTQYFGPGTRLTVL.

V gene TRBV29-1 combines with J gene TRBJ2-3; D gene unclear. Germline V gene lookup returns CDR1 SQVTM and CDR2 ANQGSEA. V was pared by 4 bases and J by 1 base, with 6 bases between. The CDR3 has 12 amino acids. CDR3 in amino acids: CSVVSGTDTQYF. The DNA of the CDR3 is TGCAGCGTTGTGAGCGGCACAGATACGCAGTATTTT.

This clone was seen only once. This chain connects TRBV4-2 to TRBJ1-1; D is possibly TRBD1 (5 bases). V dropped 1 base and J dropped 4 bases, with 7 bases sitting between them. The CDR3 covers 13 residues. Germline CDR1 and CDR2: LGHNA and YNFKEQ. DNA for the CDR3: TGTGCCAGCAGCCAAGGAAGGGGCACTGAAGCTTTCTTT. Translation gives CASSQGRGTEAFF.